This T cell receptor beta chain was observed in a study of glioma-infiltrating T cells after dendritic cell vaccination. Study at large: Glioblastoma patients came from Phase I and II dendritic cell vaccination trials.

The CDR3 runs to 16 residues. CDR1 and CDR2 from the germline V gene are SGHVS and FNYEAQ. Germline trimming cut 3 bases from V and 1 base from J; bases unmatched to any gene: 7. The protocol was immunoSEQ multiplex PCR, while the TCRdb copy is restricted to in-frame clones and leaves out a portion. Among some 70,000 clones listed, about 76% were seen once. This specimen consisted of blood, obtained before dendritic cell vaccination. V usage is TRBV7-6 and J usage is TRBJ2-3, with 7 bases lining up with TRBD1. This TCR was recovered from a human donor with glioblastoma. The CDR3 nucleotides are TGTGCCAGCAGCTTTGGACAGGCCTCACGCACAGATACGCAGTATTTT. Amino acids: CASSFGQASRTDTQYF.